This T cell receptor beta chain is drawn from a study of low-dose radiotherapy and immunotherapy resistance in tumors. Turning to the study itself: The study gave Cohort 2 1 Gy per fraction every two weeks, totaling 13 Gy over 26 weeks. The patients were given nivolumab 240 mg every two weeks and ipilimumab 1 mg/kg every six weeks, through an intravenous route. Every two weeks, one day ahead of radiation and immunotherapy, cyclophosphamide 200 mg/m2 was given (intravenously).

V lost 2 bases to trimming and J lost 2 bases, with 12 bases between them. The CDR3 has 15 residues. Germline CDR1 MDHEN, CDR2 SYDVKM. Primers targeting TRAV and TRBV primed first-strand cDNA, covering alpha and beta chains. Amplification, which lasted 20 to 25 PCR cycles, used a constant-region primer and V-primer adapter to amplify TCRs. TCRdb passed the reads through MiXCR, listing each CDR3 protein once. This table has roughly 17,000 distinct CDR3 sequences, around two thirds appearing once. The sequence was collected from a human donor with advanced metastatic prostate, ovarian, gallbladder or colorectal cancer (not recorded which). This table probably holds off-target reads from a library built for another chain. The chain uses TRBV28 and TRBJ2-5; no clear D gene. The CDR3 here is CASSLEETNQETQYF. CDR3 DNA: TGTGCCAGCAGTTTAGAGGAGACAAATCAAGAGACCCAGTACTTC.